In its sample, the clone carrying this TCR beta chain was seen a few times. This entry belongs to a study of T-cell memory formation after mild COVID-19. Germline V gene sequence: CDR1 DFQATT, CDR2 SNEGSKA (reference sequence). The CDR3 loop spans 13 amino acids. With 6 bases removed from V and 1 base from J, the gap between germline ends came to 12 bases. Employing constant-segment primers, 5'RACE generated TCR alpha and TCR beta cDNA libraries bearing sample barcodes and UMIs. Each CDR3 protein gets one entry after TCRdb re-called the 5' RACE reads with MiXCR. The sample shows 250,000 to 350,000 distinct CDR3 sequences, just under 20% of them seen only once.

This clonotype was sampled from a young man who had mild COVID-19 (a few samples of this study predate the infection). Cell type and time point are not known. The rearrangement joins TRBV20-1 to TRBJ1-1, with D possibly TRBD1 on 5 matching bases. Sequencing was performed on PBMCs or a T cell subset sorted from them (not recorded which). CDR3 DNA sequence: TGCAGTGCGGCAGGGTGGAAGAACACTGAAGCTTTCTTT. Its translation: CSAAGWKNTEAFF.